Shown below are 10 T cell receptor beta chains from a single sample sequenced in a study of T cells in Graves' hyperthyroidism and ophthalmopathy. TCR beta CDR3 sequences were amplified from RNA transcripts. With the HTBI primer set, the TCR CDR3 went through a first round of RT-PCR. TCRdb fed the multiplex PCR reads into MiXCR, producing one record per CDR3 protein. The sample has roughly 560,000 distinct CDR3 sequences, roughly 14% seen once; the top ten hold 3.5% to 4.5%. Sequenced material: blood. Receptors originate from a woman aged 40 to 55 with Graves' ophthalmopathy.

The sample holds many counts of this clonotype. The CDR3 nucleotides read TGCGCCAGCAGCCAGAGTGAAGCTGGAAACACCATATATTTT. Encoded protein: CASSQSEAGNTIYF. V gene TRBV4-3 combines with J gene TRBJ1-3; D gene ambiguous. CDR1 LGHNA and CDR2 YSLEER come from the germline V gene. The CDR3 has 14 residues. V lost 3 bases, J lost 2 bases, and 8 bases lay in between.

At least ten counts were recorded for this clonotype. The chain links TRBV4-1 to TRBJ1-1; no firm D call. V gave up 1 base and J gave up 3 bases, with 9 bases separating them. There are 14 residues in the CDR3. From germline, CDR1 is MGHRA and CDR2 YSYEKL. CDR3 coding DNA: TGCGCCAGCAGCCAAGTGAGGCAGGACACTGAAGCTTTCTTT. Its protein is CASSQVRQDTEAFF.

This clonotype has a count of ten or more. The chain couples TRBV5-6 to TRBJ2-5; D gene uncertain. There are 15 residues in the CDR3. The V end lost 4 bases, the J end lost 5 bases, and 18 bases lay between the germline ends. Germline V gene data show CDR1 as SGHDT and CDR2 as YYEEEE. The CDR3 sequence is CASSVPSAGRETQYF. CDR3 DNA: TGTGCCAGCAGCGTACCCTCTGCCGGCAGGGAGACCCAGTACTTC. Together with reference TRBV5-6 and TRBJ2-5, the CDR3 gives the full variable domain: DAGVTQSPTHLIKTRGQQVTLRCSPKSGHDTVSWYQQALGQGPQFIFQYYEEEERQRGNFPDRFSGHQFPNYSSELNVNALLLGDSALYLCASSVPSAGRETQYFGPGTRLLVL.

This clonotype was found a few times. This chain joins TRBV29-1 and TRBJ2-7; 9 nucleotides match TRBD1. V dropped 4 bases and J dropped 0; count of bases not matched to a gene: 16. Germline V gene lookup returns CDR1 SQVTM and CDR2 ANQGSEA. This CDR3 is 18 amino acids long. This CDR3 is CSVVGYDSGTGYSYEQYF. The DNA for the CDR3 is TGCAGCGTTGTGGGGTATGATTCCGGGACAGGGTACTCCTACGAGCAGTACTTC.

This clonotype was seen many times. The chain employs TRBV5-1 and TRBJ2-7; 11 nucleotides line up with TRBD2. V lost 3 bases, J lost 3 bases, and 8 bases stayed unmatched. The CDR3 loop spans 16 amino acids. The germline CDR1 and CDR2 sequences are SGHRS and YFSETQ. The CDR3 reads CASSYGGTSGSYEQYF. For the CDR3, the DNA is TGCGCCAGCAGCTATGGAGGCACTAGCGGGAGCTACGAGCAGTACTTC. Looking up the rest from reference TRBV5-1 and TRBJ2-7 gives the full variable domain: KAGVTQTPRYLIKTRGQQVTLSCSPISGHRSVSWYQQTPGQGLQFLFEYFSETQRNKGNFPGRFSGRQFSNSRSEMNVSTLELGDSALYLCASSYGGTSGSYEQYFGPGTRLTVT.

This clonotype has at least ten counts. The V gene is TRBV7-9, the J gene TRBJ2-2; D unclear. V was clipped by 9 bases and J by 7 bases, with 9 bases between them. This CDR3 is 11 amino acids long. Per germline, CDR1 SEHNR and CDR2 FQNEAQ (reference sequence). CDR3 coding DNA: TGTGCCAGTTACGTGCGCGGGGAGCTGTTTTTT. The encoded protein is CASYVRGELFF.

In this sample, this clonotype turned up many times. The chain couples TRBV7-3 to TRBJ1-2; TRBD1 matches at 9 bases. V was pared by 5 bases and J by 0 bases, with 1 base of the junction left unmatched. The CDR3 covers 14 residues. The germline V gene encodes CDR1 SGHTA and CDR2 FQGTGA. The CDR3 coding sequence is TGTGCCAGCAGCCGGGACAGGGCTAACTATGGCTACACCTTC. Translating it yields CASSRDRANYGYTF.

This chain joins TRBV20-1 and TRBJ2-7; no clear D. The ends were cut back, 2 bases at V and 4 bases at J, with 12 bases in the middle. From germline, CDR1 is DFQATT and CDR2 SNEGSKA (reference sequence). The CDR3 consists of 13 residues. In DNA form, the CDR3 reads TGCAGTGCTAGACCCCCCGACAAGTACGAGCAGTACTTC. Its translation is CSARPPDKYEQYF.

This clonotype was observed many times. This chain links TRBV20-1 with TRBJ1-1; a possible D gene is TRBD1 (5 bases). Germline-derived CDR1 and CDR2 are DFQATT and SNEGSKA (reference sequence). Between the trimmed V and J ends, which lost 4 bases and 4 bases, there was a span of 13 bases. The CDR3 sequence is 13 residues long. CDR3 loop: CSATPGTFTEAFF. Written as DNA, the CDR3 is TGCAGTGCTACCCCTGGGACTTTCACTGAAGCTTTCTTT.

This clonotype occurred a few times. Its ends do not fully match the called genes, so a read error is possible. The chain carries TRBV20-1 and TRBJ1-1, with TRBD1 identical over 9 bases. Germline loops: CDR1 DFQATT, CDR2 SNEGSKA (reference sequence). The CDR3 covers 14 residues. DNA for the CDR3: TGCAATGCTACTACAGGGGGCGCGACCACTGAAGCTTTCTTT. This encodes CNATTGGATTEAFF.